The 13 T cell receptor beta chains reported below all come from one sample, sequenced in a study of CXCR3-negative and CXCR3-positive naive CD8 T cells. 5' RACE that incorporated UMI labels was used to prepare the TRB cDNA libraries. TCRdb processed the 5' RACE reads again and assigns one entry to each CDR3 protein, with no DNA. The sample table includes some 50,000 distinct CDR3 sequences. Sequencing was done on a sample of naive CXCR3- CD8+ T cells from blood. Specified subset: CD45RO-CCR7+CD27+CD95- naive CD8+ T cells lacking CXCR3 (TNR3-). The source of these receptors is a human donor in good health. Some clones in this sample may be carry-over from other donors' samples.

CDR3 sequence reads: CASCGGLTGANVLTF. The rearrangement uses TRBV2 and TRBJ2-6; TCRdb's assignment of TRBD1 cannot be checked, as there is no DNA. The CDR3 is 15 residues long. The germline V gene encodes CDR1 SNHLY and CDR2 FYNNEI.

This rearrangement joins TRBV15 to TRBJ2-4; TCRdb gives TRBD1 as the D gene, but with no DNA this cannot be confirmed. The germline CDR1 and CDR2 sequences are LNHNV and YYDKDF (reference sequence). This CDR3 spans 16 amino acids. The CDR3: CATSRGWGRGTNIQYF.

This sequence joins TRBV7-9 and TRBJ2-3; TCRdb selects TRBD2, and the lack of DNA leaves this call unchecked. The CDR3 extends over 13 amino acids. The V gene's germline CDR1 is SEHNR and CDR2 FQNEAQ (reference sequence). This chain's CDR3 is CASSPSHTDTQYF. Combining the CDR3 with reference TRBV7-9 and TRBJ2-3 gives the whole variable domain DTGVSQNPRHKITKRGQNVTFRCDPISEHNRLYWYRQTLGQGPEFLTYFQNEAQLEKSRLLSDRFSAERPKGSFSTLEIQRTEQGDSAMYLCASSPSHTDTQYFGPGTRLTVL.

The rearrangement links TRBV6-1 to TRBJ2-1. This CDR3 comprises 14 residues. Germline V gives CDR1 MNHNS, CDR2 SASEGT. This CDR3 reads CASSDGRDYNEQFF.

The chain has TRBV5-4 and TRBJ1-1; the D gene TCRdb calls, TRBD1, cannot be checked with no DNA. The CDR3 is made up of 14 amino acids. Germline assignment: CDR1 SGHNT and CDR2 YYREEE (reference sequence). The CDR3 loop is CASSQRTGAPEAFF.

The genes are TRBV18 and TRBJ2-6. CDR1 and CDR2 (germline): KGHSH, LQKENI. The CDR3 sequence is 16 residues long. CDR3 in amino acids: CASSPPGVAGANVLTF.

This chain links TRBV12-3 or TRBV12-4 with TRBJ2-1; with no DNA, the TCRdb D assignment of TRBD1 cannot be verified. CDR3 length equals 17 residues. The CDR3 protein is CASSLASGTSSYNEQFF.

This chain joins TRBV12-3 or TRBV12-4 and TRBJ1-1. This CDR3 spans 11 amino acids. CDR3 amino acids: CASSSSGEAFF.

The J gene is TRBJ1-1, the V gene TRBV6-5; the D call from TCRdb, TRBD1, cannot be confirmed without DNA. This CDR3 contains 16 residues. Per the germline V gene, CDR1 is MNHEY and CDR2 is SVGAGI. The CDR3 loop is CASSSPQALDNAEAFF.

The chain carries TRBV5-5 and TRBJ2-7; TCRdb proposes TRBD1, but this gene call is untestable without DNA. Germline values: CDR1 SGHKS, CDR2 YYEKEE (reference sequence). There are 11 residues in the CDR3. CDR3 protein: CASSGGHEQYF.

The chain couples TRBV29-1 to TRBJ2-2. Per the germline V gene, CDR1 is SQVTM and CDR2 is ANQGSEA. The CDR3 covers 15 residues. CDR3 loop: CSVEAGAETAGELFF.

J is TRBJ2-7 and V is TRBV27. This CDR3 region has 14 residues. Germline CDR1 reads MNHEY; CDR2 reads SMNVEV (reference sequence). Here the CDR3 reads CASSVSGDSYEQYF.

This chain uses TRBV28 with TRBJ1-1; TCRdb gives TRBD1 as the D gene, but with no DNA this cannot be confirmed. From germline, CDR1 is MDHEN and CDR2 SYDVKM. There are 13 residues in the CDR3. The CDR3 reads CASSPPTNTEAFF.